A selection of T cell receptor beta chains follows, all from one sample in a study of blood T cell repertoires in COVID-19. Clones were sequenced by immunoSEQ multiplex PCR, and TCRdb holds only the in-frame ones, with some missing. The sample lists about 360,000 clones, more than 75% occurring once. The specimen sequenced was peripheral blood. The receptor source for this set is a human donor in a cohort sampled during active COVID-19. CDR3s include the opening cysteine and the closing phenylalanine or tryptophan. A D gene is named only where the DNA matches it firmly. Size tells how often a clone was seen (once, few, many) or the class of an expanded clone, and some rows leave it out.

V gene: TRBV5-8; J gene: TRBJ2-5; clone size: -; D gene: TRBD2; CDR3 protein: CARSRTRRGGAQETQYF; CDR3 DNA: TGTGCCCGCAGCAGGACGAGACGGGGGGGGGCCCAAGAGACCCAGTACTTC
V gene: TRBV7-2; J gene: TRBJ2-1; clone size: -; D gene: -; CDR3 protein: CASSLSSAYNEQFF; CDR3 DNA: TGTGCCAGCAGCTTATCTAGCGCCTACAATGAGCAGTTCTTC
V gene: TRBV10-1; J gene: TRBJ1-4; clone size: -; D gene: TRBD1; CDR3 protein: CASSAGTGSEKLFF; CDR3 DNA: TGCGCCAGCAGTGCCGGGACAGGGAGTGAAAAACTGTTTTTT
V gene: TRBV30; J gene: TRBJ2-3; clone size: -; D gene: TRBD2; CDR3 protein: CAWSVHSSRLAGLTDTQYF; CDR3 DNA: TGTGCCTGGAGTGTCCACTCGTCCCGACTAGCGGGGCTCACAGATACGCAGTATTTT
V gene: TRBV5-1; J gene: TRBJ2-5; clone size: -; D gene: -; CDR3 protein: CASSPVARELETQYF; CDR3 DNA: TGCGCCAGCAGCCCCGTAGCGAGGGAGTTAGAGACCCAGTACTTC
V gene: TRBV19; J gene: TRBJ1-5; clone size: -; D gene: TRBD1; CDR3 protein: CACGQGVDIYSNQPQHF; CDR3 DNA: TGTGCCTGCGGACAGGGGGTCGACATTTATAGCAATCAGCCCCAGCATTTT
V gene: TRBV5-1; J gene: TRBJ2-7; clone size: -; D gene: TRBD2; CDR3 protein: CASSYGLAGHNYEQYF; CDR3 DNA: TGCGCCAGCAGCTATGGACTAGCGGGCCATAACTACGAGCAGTACTTC
V gene: TRBV10-3; J gene: TRBJ2-1; clone size: -; D gene: -; CDR3 protein: CAISSGLGGYNEQFF; CDR3 DNA: TGTGCCATCAGCAGTGGACTAGGGGGCTACAATGAGCAGTTCTTC
V gene: TRBV3-1/TRBV3-2; J gene: TRBJ2-7; clone size: -; D gene: TRBD1; CDR3 protein: CASSQAGTGGEQYF; CDR3 DNA: TGTGCCAGCAGCCAAGCCGGGACAGGGGGCGAGCAGTACTTC
V gene: TRBV6-5; J gene: TRBJ2-7; clone size: once; D gene: -; CDR3 protein: CASSYSGQPTDEQYF; CDR3 DNA: TGTGCCAGCAGTTACTCTGGACAACCGACGGACGAGCAGTACTTC
V gene: TRBV28; J gene: TRBJ1-4; clone size: -; D gene: TRBD1; CDR3 protein: CASSSTGGIEKLFF; CDR3 DNA: TGTGCCAGCAGTTCGACAGGGGGGATAGAAAAACTGTTTTTT
V gene: TRBV30; J gene: TRBJ1-1; clone size: once; D gene: TRBD1; CDR3 protein: CAWGTGWRDTEAFF; CDR3 DNA: TGTGCCTGGGGGACAGGGTGGCGCGACACTGAAGCTTTCTTT
V gene: TRBV7-3; J gene: TRBJ1-2; clone size: -; D gene: TRBD1; CDR3 protein: CASSFGDSYGYTF; CDR3 DNA: TGTGCCAGCAGCTTTGGGGACAGCTATGGCTACACCTTC
V gene: TRBV10-3; J gene: TRBJ2-1; clone size: -; D gene: -; CDR3 protein: CAINPSGSSSYNEQFF; CDR3 DNA: TGTGCCATCAACCCTTCGGGGTCAAGCTCCTACAATGAGCAGTTCTTC
V gene: TRBV5-1; J gene: TRBJ2-2; clone size: -; D gene: -; CDR3 protein: CASSDLYSTGELFF; CDR3 DNA: TGCGCCAGCAGCGACCTCTACAGCACCGGGGAGCTGTTTTTT
V gene: TRBV7-9; J gene: TRBJ1-2; clone size: once; D gene: -; CDR3 protein: CASTPRVYGYTF; CDR3 DNA: TGTGCCAGCACTCCCAGGGTCTATGGCTACACCTTC
V gene: TRBV6-5; J gene: TRBJ2-5; clone size: once; D gene: TRBD2; CDR3 protein: CASSRTSGGGQYF; CDR3 DNA: TGTGCCAGCAGCAGAACTAGCGGGGGGGGACAGTACTTC
V gene: TRBV7-3; J gene: TRBJ2-1; clone size: -; D gene: -; CDR3 protein: CASSLTSQTSENEQFF; CDR3 DNA: TGTGCCAGCAGCTTAACAAGTCAGACAAGTGAAAATGAGCAGTTCTTC
V gene: TRBV5-1; J gene: TRBJ2-5; clone size: -; D gene: -; CDR3 protein: CASSLAGLSQETQYF; CDR3 DNA: TGCGCCAGCAGCTTGGCCGGACTGAGCCAAGAGACCCAGTACTTC
V gene: TRBV19; J gene: TRBJ1-1; clone size: few; D gene: -; CDR3 protein: CASSIPGVPEAFF; CDR3 DNA: TGTGCCAGTAGTATCCCAGGGGTCCCTGAAGCTTTCTTT
V gene: TRBV19; J gene: TRBJ1-5; clone size: -; D gene: -; CDR3 protein: CASSGGGYQPQHF; CDR3 DNA: TGTGCCAGTAGCGGGGGGGGGTATCAGCCCCAGCATTTT
V gene: TRBV10-3; J gene: TRBJ1-4; clone size: -; D gene: -; CDR3 protein: CAIGAGGEKLFF; CDR3 DNA: TGTGCCATCGGCGCAGGTGGCGAAAAACTGTTTTTT
V gene: TRBV27; J gene: TRBJ2-3; clone size: -; D gene: -; CDR3 protein: CASSTTRDTQYF; CDR3 DNA: TGTGCCAGCAGTACCACTCGGGATACGCAGTATTTT
V gene: TRBV12-3/TRBV12-4; J gene: TRBJ2-7; clone size: once; D gene: -; CDR3 protein: CASSLTEREQYF; CDR3 DNA: TGTGCCAGCAGTTTAACGGAGCGCGAGCAGTACTTC
V gene: TRBV5-1; J gene: TRBJ2-5; clone size: -; D gene: -; CDR3 protein: CASSLISETQYF; CDR3 DNA: TGCGCCAGCAGCTTGATATCAGAGACCCAGTACTTC
V gene: TRBV6-6; J gene: TRBJ1-2; clone size: -; D gene: TRBD1; CDR3 protein: CASRGQGAANYGYTF; CDR3 DNA: TGTGCCAGCAGGGGACAGGGGGCGGCAAACTATGGCTACACCTTC
V gene: TRBV10-1; J gene: TRBJ1-1; clone size: -; D gene: -; CDR3 protein: CASSERGTTEAFF; CDR3 DNA: TGCGCCAGCAGTGAGAGGGGTACGACTGAAGCTTTCTTT
V gene: TRBV11-3; J gene: TRBJ2-1; clone size: few; D gene: -; CDR3 protein: CASSFRGGEGGQRFF; CDR3 DNA: TGTGCCAGCAGCTTCAGAGGGGGAGAGGGAGGGCAGAGATTCTTC
V gene: TRBV7-2; J gene: TRBJ1-6; clone size: -; D gene: -; CDR3 protein: CASSLFEPTNSPLHF; CDR3 DNA: TGTGCCAGCAGCTTGTTTGAGCCCACTAATTCACCCCTCCACTTT
V gene: TRBV7-2; J gene: TRBJ2-3; clone size: -; D gene: TRBD2; CDR3 protein: CASSLEATSGGASTDTQYF; CDR3 DNA: TGTGCCAGCAGCTTAGAAGCGACTAGCGGGGGGGCGTCTACAGATACGCAGTATTTT
V gene: TRBV11-2; J gene: TRBJ2-7; clone size: -; D gene: -; CDR3 protein: CASSLALLRDTSYEQYF; CDR3 DNA: TGTGCCAGCAGCTTAGCCCTACTGCGCGACACCTCCTACGAGCAGTACTTC
V gene: TRBV29-1; J gene: TRBJ2-1; clone size: -; D gene: TRBD2; CDR3 protein: CSVSGRAYNEQFF; CDR3 DNA: TGCAGCGTTTCCGGGAGGGCATACAATGAGCAGTTCTTC
V gene: TRBV5-1; J gene: TRBJ2-7; clone size: once; D gene: TRBD1; CDR3 protein: CASILTGGGDEQYF; CDR3 DNA: TGCGCCAGCATTCTCACAGGGGGCGGGGACGAGCAGTACTTC
V gene: TRBV27; J gene: TRBJ2-1; clone size: -; D gene: TRBD1; CDR3 protein: CASRLGQGAANEQFF; CDR3 DNA: TGTGCCAGCAGATTAGGGCAGGGGGCGGCAAATGAGCAGTTCTTC
V gene: TRBV19; J gene: TRBJ2-4; clone size: -; D gene: -; CDR3 protein: CASSIKAKNIQYF; CDR3 DNA: TGTGCCAGTAGTATCAAAGCCAAAAACATTCAGTACTTC
V gene: TRBV3-1/TRBV3-2; J gene: TRBJ1-1; clone size: once; D gene: -; CDR3 protein: CASSQVMNTEAFF; CDR3 DNA: TGTGCCAGCAGCCAAGTCATGAACACTGAAGCTTTCTTT
V gene: TRBV2; J gene: TRBJ2-3; clone size: once; D gene: TRBD1; CDR3 protein: CASSVRGFTDTQYF; CDR3 DNA: TGTGCCAGCAGTGTCAGGGGGTTCACAGATACGCAGTATTTT